These 32 T cell receptor beta chains were sequenced from one sample in a study of shared clonotypes between healthy human individuals. The protocol was immunoSEQ multiplex PCR, while the TCRdb copy is restricted to in-frame clones and leaves out a portion. The sample lists over 2 million clones, roughly 92% seen once, with approximately 0.39% in the top ten. The sequenced sample consisted of naive CD4+ T cells from PBMCs. Subset meaning: CD45RA+ positively selected. The receptors stem from a man younger than 30 in good health. Some clones in this sample may be carry-over from other donors' samples.

Note on this clone: The same CDR3 also results from other DNA sequences found in this sample. The rearrangement links TRBV5-1 to TRBJ2-1; 11 positions agree with TRBD2. Germline CDR1 and CDR2: SGHRS and YFSETQ. J gave up 1 base and V 5 bases, and 2 bases lay outside the gene matches. The CDR3 has 15 residues. The CDR3 sequence is CASSGLAGSYNEQFF. For the CDR3, the DNA is TGCGCCAGCAGTGGACTAGCGGGTTCCTACAATGAGCAGTTCTTC.

The rearrangement uses TRBV6-6 and TRBJ1-6; the D gene is possibly TRBD1 (5 bases). From germline, CDR1 is MNHNY and CDR2 SVGAGI (reference sequence). V was cut by 8 bases and J by 7 bases, with 12 bases left in between. The length of the CDR3 is 13 residues. The CDR3 coding sequence is TGTGCCAGCGGAGGCAGGGTCAATTCACCCCTCCACTTT. This sequence encodes CASGGRVNSPLHF.

Regarding this clone: This CDR3 is also generated by other DNA sequences in the sample. The chain uses TRBV7-2 and TRBJ2-1, with a possible D match to TRBD2 (6 bases). The CDR3 covers 14 residues. V lost 5 bases to trimming and J lost 4 bases, with 12 bases between them. Germline CDR1 reads SGHTA; CDR2 reads FQGNSA. Written as DNA, the CDR3 is TGTGCCAGCAGCCTGGGGCTAGCGTACAATGAGCAGTTCTTC. Its protein product is CASSLGLAYNEQFF.

The chain couples TRBV18 to TRBJ2-3; D may be TRBD2 (5 bases). The ends were cut back, 1 base at V and 4 bases at J, with 6 bases in the middle. Germline-derived CDR1 and CDR2 are KGHSH and LQKENI. This CDR3 is built from 13 residues. In DNA, the CDR3 is TGTGCCAGCTCACCACGACTACCAGATACGCAGTATTTT. Translated: CASSPRLPDTQYF.

The chain couples TRBV11-3 to TRBJ1-4, with TRBD1 identical over 10 bases. Germline loops: CDR1 SGHNT, CDR2 YENEEA. CDR3 size: 15 residues. After removal of 5 bases from V and 5 bases from J, the junction contained 5 bases not matched to a gene. The CDR3 region is CASSMTGGGNEKLFF. Here the CDR3 DNA reads TGTGCCAGCAGCATGACAGGGGGCGGCAATGAAAAACTGTTTTTT.

The chain combines TRBV19 with TRBJ2-1; D is uncertain. Germline lookup yields CDR1 LNHDA and CDR2 SQIVND (reference sequence). V dropped 2 bases and J dropped 5 bases, with 7 bases sitting between them. The CDR3 runs to 13 residues. The CDR3 is CASSIISNNEQFF. The CDR3 region has the DNA TGTGCCAGTAGTATAATATCAAACAATGAGCAGTTCTTC.

V and J are TRBV5-5 and TRBJ2-7; 9 bases align to TRBD1. This CDR3 has 16 residues. V was clipped by 0 bases and J by 7 bases; unmatched bases: 11. Germline V gene data show CDR1 as SGHKS and CDR2 as YYEKEE (reference sequence). CDR3 nucleotides: TGTGCCAGCAGCTTGGCCGCTGGGACAGGGCGAGGAGAGCAGTACTTC. This translates into CASSLAAGTGRGEQYF.

The chain couples TRBV11-2 to TRBJ1-2, with D uncertain. The ends were cut back, 2 bases at V and 13 bases at J, with 20 bases in the middle. The CDR3 has 14 amino acids. Germline loops: CDR1 SGHAT, CDR2 FQNNGV. The DNA for the CDR3 is TGTGCCAGCAGCTTAACCCCCCGCCATGGGGAAGGCACCTTC. Amino acids: CASSLTPRHGEGTF.

The V and J genes are TRBV30 and TRBJ2-6; 7 bases fit TRBD1. Germline CDR1 GTSNPN, CDR2 SVGIG (reference sequence). The V and J ends lost 0 bases and 2 bases, in that order; junction bases with no gene match: 4. This CDR3 is built from 16 residues. The CDR3 reads CAWSVGQVAGANVLTF. The DNA of the CDR3 is TGTGCCTGGAGTGTCGGACAGGTTGCTGGGGCCAACGTCCTGACTTTC.

This clone has only a few counts. The chain has TRBV29-1 and TRBJ1-1; no clear D. With 2 bases removed from V and 0 bases from J, the gap between germline ends came to 7 bases. Germline V gene lookup returns CDR1 SQVTM and CDR2 ANQGSEA. The CDR3 extends over 13 amino acids. Written as DNA, the CDR3 is TGCAGCGTTGAACTCCGTATGAACACTGAAGCTTTCTTT. This translates into CSVELRMNTEAFF.

This chain connects TRBV7-9 to TRBJ2-5, with D maybe TRBD2 (6 bases). Deletions cut 5 bases from V and 4 bases from J, with 14 bases between. Germline CDR1 is SEHNR and CDR2 is FQNEAQ (reference sequence). CDR3 length: 14 residues. The DNA for the CDR3 is TGTGCCAGCAGCCGGAACGTCGGGGGAGAGACCCAGTACTTC. Translating it yields CASSRNVGGETQYF. Using reference TRBV7-9 and TRBJ2-5 for the parts outside the CDR3, the full variable domain is DTGVSQNPRHKITKRGQNVTFRCDPISEHNRLYWYRQTLGQGPEFLTYFQNEAQLEKSRLLSDRFSAERPKGSFSTLEIQRTEQGDSAMYLCASSRNVGGETQYFGPGTRLLVL.

CDR3 nucleotides: TGTGCCAGCAGCTTAATGACAGCTTACAATGAGCAGTTCTTC. The encoded protein is CASSLMTAYNEQFF. The chain combines TRBV11-2 with TRBJ2-1, with D perhaps TRBD1 (5 bases). The CDR3 is 14 amino acids. V dropped 2 bases and J dropped 4 bases, with 9 bases sitting between them. Germline assignment: CDR1 SGHAT and CDR2 FQNNGV.

The rearrangement uses TRBV18 and TRBJ2-5; a possible D gene is TRBD1 (6 bases). V was trimmed by 3 bases and J by 1 base, leaving 12 bases between them. CDR1 and CDR2 from the germline V gene are KGHSH and LQKENI. The CDR3 is made up of 15 amino acids. The chain's CDR3 is CASSPTGTPQETQYF. The CDR3 DNA is TGTGCCAGCTCACCCACCGGGACACCCCAAGAGACCCAGTACTTC.

V and J are TRBV27 and TRBJ2-1, with TRBD1 matching 7 bases. The germline V gene has CDR1 MNHEY and CDR2 SMNVEV (reference sequence). The trim removed 5 bases at V and 10 bases at J, leaving 20 bases unmatched. The CDR3 spans 17 residues. This chain's CDR3 is CASSPRYYPDRAEEQFF. CDR3 DNA sequence: TGTGCCAGCAGTCCTAGATACTACCCAGACAGGGCGGAAGAGCAGTTCTTC.

As to this clone: This sample includes further DNA sequences coding for the same CDR3. The chain joins TRBV28 to TRBJ2-5; possible D gene TRBD1, 5 bases. This CDR3 contains 14 residues. V was cut by 6 bases and J by 4 bases, with 15 bases left in between. Per the germline V gene, CDR1 is MDHEN and CDR2 is SYDVKM. CDR3 protein: CASSPPQGRETQYF. DNA for the CDR3: TGTGCCAGCAGCCCTCCCCAGGGTAGAGAGACCCAGTACTTC.

This chain joins TRBV29-1 and TRBJ2-3, with 8 bases lining up with TRBD1. The CDR3 totals 14 residues. CDR1 is SQVTM and CDR2 is ANQGSEA in the germline V gene. V was clipped by 7 bases and J by 7 bases; unmatched bases: 13. In nucleotides, the CDR3 is TGCAGCGCCGGACAGGGCGTCGAACAGAATACGCAGTATTTT. It yields the protein CSAGQGVEQNTQYF.

The CDR3 DNA reads as TGCGCCAGCAGTGTTAGCCCTCGGGCTAGCGTTTACGAGCAGTACTTC. This encodes CASSVSPRASVYEQYF. The chain has TRBV10-1 and TRBJ2-7; D is perhaps TRBD2 (6 bases). V lost 4 bases and J 4 bases, leaving 20 bases between the germline ends. This CDR3 contains 16 residues. Germline CDR1 is WNHNN and CDR2 is SYGVQD (reference sequence).

The chain links TRBV19 to TRBJ2-2, with D uncertain. Germline V gene sequence: CDR1 LNHDA, CDR2 SQIVND (reference sequence). V was clipped by 4 bases and J by 9 bases, with 15 bases between them. The CDR3 totals 14 residues. This chain's CDR3 is CASSTRVPKRELFF. The CDR3 region has the DNA TGTGCCAGTAGTACCCGGGTCCCCAAGCGGGAGCTGTTTTTT.

The rearrangement uses TRBV5-4 and TRBJ2-3; 9 bases match TRBD2. J gave up 0 bases and V 3 bases, and 5 bases lay outside the gene matches. Germline CDR1 reads SGHNT; CDR2 reads YYREEE (reference sequence). This CDR3 has 16 amino acids. The CDR3, as DNA: TGTGCCAGCAGCTCCCCGACTAGCGGAAGCACAGATACGCAGTATTTT. It yields the protein CASSSPTSGSTDTQYF.

This chain joins TRBV11-2 and TRBJ2-6, with 7 nucleotides matching TRBD1. Germline-derived CDR1 and CDR2 are SGHAT and FQNNGV. This CDR3 has 17 residues. V trimming: 1 base; J trimming: 1 base; junction bases outside the gene matches: 4. As DNA, the CDR3 is TGTGCCAGCAGCTTAGTGGGACAGATTTCTGGGGCCAACGTCCTGACTTTC. Translation: CASSLVGQISGANVLTF.

This chain connects TRBV2 to TRBJ1-1; 7 nucleotides align to TRBD1. The CDR3 length is 13 residues. Germline trimming cut 4 bases from V and 5 bases from J; bases unmatched to any gene: 4. Germline assignment: CDR1 SNHLY and CDR2 FYNNEI. The CDR3 loop reads CASSGTGRTEAFF. Written as DNA, the CDR3 is TGTGCCAGCAGTGGGACAGGTCGGACTGAAGCTTTCTTT.

The genes are TRBV30 and TRBJ2-5; unclear D gene. This CDR3 is built from 12 residues. V lost 2 bases and J lost 4, with 8 bases in between. Per germline, CDR1 GTSNPN and CDR2 SVGIG (reference sequence). CDR3 nucleotide sequence: TGTGCCTGGAGTATTAGTGGAGAGACCCAGTACTTC. It yields the protein CAWSISGETQYF.

Worth noting for this clone: Other nucleotide sequences in the sample specify the same CDR3. The V call is TRBV7-9, the J call TRBJ1-2; D perhaps matches TRBD1 (5 bases). Germline V lookup: CDR1 SEHNR, CDR2 FQNEAQ (reference sequence). The CDR3 spans 15 residues. Trimming took off 1 base at V and 2 bases at J, with 11 bases between the two ends. CDR3 DNA: TGTGCCAGCAGCTTAGTTGGTACAGGAAACTATGGCTACACCTTC. This codes for CASSLVGTGNYGYTF.

CDR3 amino acids: CAISEAERGYEQYF. DNA of the CDR3: TGTGCCATCAGTGAGGCGGAACGGGGCTACGAGCAGTACTTC. The chain links TRBV10-3 to TRBJ2-7, with D possibly TRBD2 on 5 matching bases. Trimming removed 2 bases from V and 3 bases from J, with 11 bases in between. Germline assignment: CDR1 ENHRY and CDR2 SYGVKD. The length of the CDR3 is 14 residues.

This chain links TRBV28 with TRBJ1-5, with D possibly TRBD1 on 5 matching bases. Germline V gene data show CDR1 as MDHEN and CDR2 as SYDVKM. V lost 1 base to trimming and J lost 5 bases, with 12 bases between them. The CDR3 length is 15 residues. CDR3 residues: CASSLFGGYYQPQHF. CDR3 DNA: TGTGCCAGCAGTTTATTTGGGGGATACTATCAGCCCCAGCATTTT.

The chain recombines TRBV9 with TRBJ2-1, with 8 positions matching TRBD1. The CDR3 has 15 amino acids. The V gene end was trimmed by 3 bases and the J gene end by 1 base; junction bases not matched to a gene: 3. The germline CDR1 and CDR2 sequences are SGDLS and YYNGEE. The CDR3 nucleotides are TGTGCCAGCAGCGAAGGACAGGGTTCCTACAATGAGCAGTTCTTC. This translates into CASSEGQGSYNEQFF.

The V and J genes are TRBV7-9 and TRBJ2-3; perhaps TRBD2 as D (6 bases). The germline V gene has CDR1 SEHNR and CDR2 FQNEAQ (reference sequence). Trimming cost V 2 bases and J 4 bases, with 19 bases left between them. There are 17 residues in the CDR3. CDR3 nucleotides: TGTGCCAGCAGCTTAAATTTGCGGCCCTCGGGGGCAGATACGCAGTATTTT. It is translated as CASSLNLRPSGADTQYF.

The chain couples TRBV2 to TRBJ1-2, with a possible D match to TRBD1 (5 bases). The V gene lost 0 bases and the J gene lost 4 bases, with 6 bases spanning the gap. The CDR3 extends over 13 amino acids. Germline V gives CDR1 SNHLY, CDR2 FYNNEI. CDR3 sequence: CASSEAGVYGYTF. The DNA of the CDR3 is TGTGCCAGCAGTGAAGCAGGGGTCTATGGCTACACCTTC.

The chain is built from TRBV5-1 and TRBJ2-5, with D tentatively TRBD1 (5 bases). The CDR3 loop spans 15 amino acids. Germline assignment: CDR1 SGHRS and CDR2 YFSETQ. The V end was cut by 1 base, the J end by 4 bases, with 14 bases between. CDR3 DNA sequence: TGCGCCAGCAGCTTGCAAGGGGCTGAGACAGAGACCCAGTACTTC. Its translation: CASSLQGAETETQYF.

This clone was seen a few times. This chain connects TRBV6-4 to TRBJ1-1; no clear D gene. From germline, CDR1 is MRHNA and CDR2 SNTAGT. This CDR3 has 13 residues. Trimming left V 7 bases short and J 2 bases short, with 11 bases between. DNA for the CDR3: TGTGCCAGCAAATTGGACGGCAACACTGAAGCTTTCTTT. Amino acids: CASKLDGNTEAFF.

In its sample, this clone was seen once. The CDR3 is CASSLALRTGGNTIYF. The CDR3 nucleotides are TGTGCCAGCAGTTTGGCCCTACGGACAGGGGGGAACACCATATATTTT. J is TRBJ1-3 and V is TRBV28, with 10 bases matching TRBD1. CDR3 length: 16 residues. Germline CDR1 is MDHEN and CDR2 is SYDVKM. V dropped 3 bases and J dropped 7; count of bases not matched to a gene: 9.

V and J are TRBV15 and TRBJ2-2, with D possibly being TRBD2 (5 bases). V was cut by 5 bases and J by 7 bases, with 23 bases left in between. CDR3 length equals 17 residues. CDR1 LNHNV and CDR2 YYDKDF come from the germline V gene (reference sequence). For the CDR3, the DNA is TGTGCCACCAGCCGGAAGAGTCTAGCTGATGAGTTCGGGGAGCTGTTTTTT. As protein: CATSRKSLADEFGELFF. Supplemented by reference TRBV15 and TRBJ2-2, the full variable domain reads DAMVIQNPRYQVTQFGKPVTLSCSQTLNHNVMYWYQQKSSQAPKLLFHYYDKDFNNEADTPDNFQSRRPNTSFCFLDIRSPGLGDTAMYLCATSRKSLADEFGELFFGEGSRLTVL.